This TCR beta chain emerged from a study of T cell responses to AZD1222 COVID-19 vaccine. Profiling relied on immunoSEQ multiplex PCR, and the TCRdb table lists in-frame clones only, not all of them. Among 190,000 or so clones, 88% were seen once, and the ten largest hold roughly 26%. The CDR3 is 16 amino acids. Trimming pared 1 base from V and 3 bases from J, leaving 12 bases between. Germline CDR1 and CDR2: KGHSH and LQKENI. This specimen was peripheral blood, taken 28 days after the second AZD1222 dose. The TCR sequence derives from an adult who received the AZD1222 COVID-19 vaccine. This chain links TRBV18 with TRBJ2-2, with a possible D match to TRBD2 (5 bases). CDR3 loop: CASSPRPGGDTGELFF. The CDR3 region has the DNA TGTGCCAGCTCACCACGGCCTGGAGGTGACACCGGGGAGCTGTTTTTT.